The next 27 T cell receptor beta chains were all read from a single sample in a study of blood T cells in healthy people across ages. Primers used in a second PCR of roughly 7 to 11 cycles were a sample-barcoded 5' primer and a J-beta primer mix. TCRdb processed the 5' RACE reads anew with MiXCR; each CDR3 protein has one entry. The sample includes around 1.1 million distinct CDR3 sequences, around two fifths of them seen just once. The sequencing input was blood. The receptor set was obtained from a young man in good health.

This clonotype appeared many times. This chain links TRBV7-2 with TRBJ2-3; 7 bases map to TRBD2. Germline assignment: CDR1 SGHTA and CDR2 FQGNSA. V shed 5 bases and J 2 bases; nucleotides not matched to a gene: 7. The CDR3 totals 15 residues. Here the CDR3 reads CASSRRTRLTDTQYF. The CDR3 nucleotides read TGTGCCAGCAGCAGGAGGACTAGACTCACAGATACGCAGTATTTT.

The rearrangement joins TRBV20-1 to TRBJ1-5; no clear D. The CDR3 is 12 residues long. Germline V gene lookup returns CDR1 DFQATT and CDR2 SNEGSKA (reference sequence). V lost 7 bases, J lost 3 bases, and 10 bases lay in between. The CDR3 nucleotides are TGCAGTGTCGGGAAGTTCAATCAGCCCCAGCATTTT. It is translated as CSVGKFNQPQHF.

The chain employs TRBV7-2 and TRBJ2-7; TRBD2 aligns across 7 bases. Germline trimming cut 5 bases from V and 0 bases from J; bases unmatched to any gene: 10. Germline V gene sequence: CDR1 SGHTA, CDR2 FQGNSA. The CDR3 spans 16 residues. In nucleotides, the CDR3 is TGTGCCAGCAGCCTGTGTGGTGCGGGGGTCTCCTACGAGCAGTACTTC. Protein sequence: CASSLCGAGVSYEQYF.

A few counts support this clonotype. The chain employs TRBV20-1 and TRBJ1-5, with D hard to call. The CDR3 is made up of 16 amino acids. V was trimmed by 2 bases and J by 6 bases, leaving 20 bases between them. Per germline, CDR1 DFQATT and CDR2 SNEGSKA (reference sequence). The CDR3 sequence is CSARTSAGWASQPQHF. The CDR3 DNA is TGCAGTGCTAGAACTTCAGCAGGTTGGGCCAGTCAGCCCCAGCATTTT.

This clonotype was observed at least ten times. J is TRBJ2-7 and V is TRBV3-1; tentative D call: TRBD1 (5 bases). CDR3 length: 13 amino acids. Germline V gene lookup returns CDR1 LGHDT and CDR2 YNNKEL (reference sequence). Between the trimmed V and J ends, which lost 4 bases and 3 bases, there was a span of 10 bases. The CDR3 bases are TGTGCCAGCAGCCTCCAGGGAATCTACGAGCAGTACTTC. It specifies CASSLQGIYEQYF.

V is TRBV7-2 and J is TRBJ1-5; 9 bases agree with TRBD1. The germline V gene has CDR1 SGHTA and CDR2 FQGNSA. The CDR3 runs 13 residues. Trimming at V came to 8 bases and at J to 3 bases, leaving 2 bases not matched to a gene. CDR3 nucleotide sequence: TGTGCCAGCGGGACAGGGCCCAATCAGCCCCAGCATTTT. This encodes CASGTGPNQPQHF.

The chain combines TRBV20-1 with TRBJ1-1; D gene ambiguous. Trimming pared 5 bases from V and 0 bases from J, leaving 16 bases between. The CDR3 extends over 15 amino acids. Germline V gene data show CDR1 as DFQATT and CDR2 as SNEGSKA (reference sequence). The CDR3 loop is CSARAPAGMNTEAFF. The CDR3 region has the DNA TGCAGTGCTCGCGCCCCAGCGGGTATGAACACTGAAGCTTTCTTT.

V gene TRBV5-8 combines with J gene TRBJ1-2; possibly TRBD1 for D (5 bases). This CDR3 has 14 residues. V was clipped by 1 base and J by 4 bases, with 11 bases between them. Germline assignment: CDR1 SGHTS and CDR2 YDEGEE. CDR3 region: CASSLSGTAYGYTF. CDR3 in DNA: TGTGCCAGCAGCTTGAGCGGGACTGCCTATGGCTACACCTTC.

The chain links TRBV9 to TRBJ2-2; D unresolved. Germline-derived CDR1 and CDR2 are SGDLS and YYNGEE. Trimming pared 0 bases from V and 8 bases from J, leaving 8 bases between. The CDR3 spans 13 residues. The CDR3 coding sequence is TGTGCCAGCAGCGTAGGAATGATGGGGGAGCTGTTTTTT. Translation: CASSVGMMGELFF.

The chain links TRBV24-1 to TRBJ1-2; D is undetermined. V was trimmed by 7 bases and J by 3 bases, leaving 8 bases between them. The CDR3 contains 12 residues. Germline V gene data show CDR1 as KGHDR and CDR2 as SFDVKD. In nucleotides, the CDR3 is TGTGCCACCAGCGACAATTACTATGGCTACACCTTC. It is translated as CATSDNYYGYTF.

V usage is TRBV20-1 and J usage is TRBJ2-3, with 13 bases aligning to TRBD2. V lost 2 bases and J lost 0; bases outside the gene matches: 5. CDR1 is DFQATT and CDR2 is SNEGSKA in the germline V gene (reference sequence). The CDR3 runs 17 residues. CDR3 sequence: CSARTGTSGVSTDTQYF. In nucleotides, the CDR3 is TGCAGTGCTAGAACCGGGACTAGCGGGGTTAGCACAGATACGCAGTATTTT.

Remarks on this clonotype: One end of the junction is discordant with germline, which a read error may explain. CDR3 sequence: CASSLTNERFF. Here the CDR3 DNA reads TGTGCCAGCAGCTTAACCAATGAGCGGTTCTTC. The chain couples TRBV7-2 to TRBJ2-1; D is undetermined. CDR3 length: 11 residues. CDR1 and CDR2 (germline): SGHTA, FQGNSA.

This clonotype was seen ten or more times. V gene TRBV7-2 combines with J gene TRBJ2-3; D is perhaps TRBD1 or TRBD2 (5 bases each). The V end lost 5 bases, the J end lost 1 base, and 16 bases lay between the germline ends. The V gene's germline CDR1 is SGHTA and CDR2 FQGNSA. The CDR3 extends over 16 amino acids. CDR3 bases: TGTGCCAGCAGCCTGGGGGTAGCTGGGGGCACAGATACGCAGTATTTT. It encodes CASSLGVAGGTDTQYF.

V is TRBV7-2 and J is TRBJ1-1; weak D call: TRBD1 (5 bases). Per the germline V gene, CDR1 is SGHTA and CDR2 is FQGNSA. V lost 5 bases to trimming and J lost 7 bases, with 14 bases between them. CDR3 length equals 13 residues. CDR3 loop: CASSTRTTGEAFF. As DNA, the CDR3 is TGTGCCAGCAGCACACGGACAACCGGTGAAGCTTTCTTT.

This clonotype was observed at least ten times. V is TRBV27 and J is TRBJ1-2; D is perhaps TRBD1 (5 bases). Trimming pared 2 bases from V and 2 bases from J, leaving 6 bases between. This CDR3 spans 13 amino acids. CDR1 is MNHEY and CDR2 is SMNVEV in the germline V gene (reference sequence). CDR3 sequence reads: CASSLRQNYGYTF. DNA for the CDR3: TGTGCCAGCAGTTTACGACAGAACTATGGCTACACCTTC.

This clonotype was detected only a few times. CDR3 in DNA: TGCAGTGCTAGAGATTCGGGATCAGGGTTTGGCTACACCTTC. Encoded protein: CSARDSGSGFGYTF. The chain uses TRBV20-1 and TRBJ1-2; perhaps TRBD1 as D (5 bases). This CDR3 has 14 residues. V lost 0 bases, J lost 7 bases, and 15 bases lay in between. Per germline, CDR1 DFQATT and CDR2 SNEGSKA (reference sequence).

This clonotype was seen a handful of times. The chain carries TRBV28 and TRBJ2-5; TRBD1 matches 7 bases. With V trimmed by 3 bases and J by 10 bases, 11 bases remained unmatched. CDR1 MDHEN and CDR2 SYDVKM come from the germline V gene. The CDR3 spans 14 residues. This CDR3 reads CASSFLGQANSQYF. The CDR3 nucleotides are TGTGCCAGCAGTTTCTTAGGACAGGCAAATAGCCAGTACTTC. The full variable domain, with the rest looked up from reference TRBV28 and TRBJ2-5, is DVKVTQSSRYLVKRTGEKVFLECVQDMDHENMFWYRQDPGLGLRLIYFSYDVKMKEKGDIPEGYSVSREKKERFSLILESASTNQTSMYLCASSFLGQANSQYFGPGTRLLVL.

This clonotype has more than one count but fewer than ten. The chain carries TRBV6-6 and TRBJ2-7; 10 nucleotides line up with TRBD1. The CDR3 runs to 16 residues. V was clipped by 2 bases and J by 3 bases; unmatched bases: 7. CDR1 and CDR2 (germline): MNHNY, SVGAGI (reference sequence). The DNA for the CDR3 is TGTGCCAGCAGTTACCTCGACAGGGGGCGCGACTACGAGCAGTACTTC. Its protein product is CASSYLDRGRDYEQYF.

The rearrangement uses TRBV3-1 and TRBJ1-6; D is unclear. The CDR3 spans 14 residues. V was clipped by 5 bases and J by 9 bases, with 14 bases between them. Germline assignment: CDR1 LGHDT and CDR2 YNNKEL (reference sequence). The CDR3 reads CASSESEGSSPLHF. CDR3 DNA: TGTGCCAGCAGCGAGTCAGAAGGGAGTTCACCCCTCCACTTT.

With regard to this clonotype: One junction end does not reproduce the germline sequence, and a read error may be involved. V and J are TRBV12-3 or TRBV12-4 and TRBJ2-3, with 11 bases fitting TRBD2. There are 17 residues in the CDR3. Written as DNA, the CDR3 is TGTGCCAGCAGTTTTGGGGTAGCGGGGGGGCCCCCAGATGCGCAGTATTTT. Residues: CASSFGVAGGPPDAQYF.

About this clonotype itself: One end of the junction varies from germline; a read error may be responsible. This sequence joins TRBV4-3 and TRBJ1-5; D gene uncertain. Germline V gives CDR1 LGHNA, CDR2 YSLEER. The CDR3 totals 13 residues. The DNA for the CDR3 is TGCGCCAGTAGCCAAGAATTCAATCAGCCCCAGCATTTT. Amino acids: CASSQEFNQPQHF.

This clonotype appeared a single time. The junction differs from germline at one of its ends, possibly a read error. V gene TRBV11-1 combines with J gene TRBJ1-2, with TRBD1 as a possible D gene (5 bases). The CDR3 covers 18 residues. Germline CDR1 and CDR2: SGHAT and FQDESV (reference sequence). For the CDR3, the DNA is TGTACCAGCAGCAAAGGCGACTGGGGGGAGAATTTGCACTATGGCTACACCTTC. It is translated as CTSSKGDWGENLHYGYTF.

V and J are TRBV5-1 and TRBJ2-2; TRBD1 matches 7 bases. V dropped 4 bases and J dropped 2; count of bases not matched to a gene: 5. The CDR3 runs 15 residues. Germline CDR1 and CDR2: SGHRS and YFSETQ. DNA for the CDR3: TGCGCCAGCAGCGTCACAGGGGACAACACCGGGGAGCTGTTTTTT. Translated, it gives CASSVTGDNTGELFF.

This chain uses TRBV3-1 with TRBJ1-3; D gene unclear. Deletions cut 1 base from V and 4 bases from J, with 8 bases between. This CDR3 comprises 14 residues. CDR1 LGHDT and CDR2 YNNKEL come from the germline V gene (reference sequence). The CDR3 loop is CASSQGTAGNTIYF. In nucleotides, the CDR3 is TGTGCCAGCAGCCAAGGGACCGCCGGAAACACCATATATTTT.

The chain has TRBV3-1 and TRBJ2-4; 10 bases are shared with TRBD2. The J call may be in error: the DNA end matches TRBJ2-7 better. Germline loops: CDR1 LGHDT, CDR2 YNNKEL (reference sequence). This CDR3 has 17 amino acids. CDR3 DNA sequence: TGTGCCAGCAGCTCCGAACGTTGGACTAGCGGCGTTGTCGAGCAGTACTTC. Its protein is CASSSERWTSGVVEQYF.

This clonotype has more than one count but fewer than ten. The rearrangement joins TRBV9 to TRBJ2-1; a weak D match, TRBD1 (5 bases). Per the germline V gene, CDR1 is SGDLS and CDR2 is YYNGEE. Trimming removed 2 bases at V and 4 bases at J, with 10 bases between. There are 14 residues in the CDR3. CDR3 residues: CASSVDSRYNEQFF. The CDR3 DNA sequence: TGTGCCAGCAGCGTCGACAGCCGGTACAATGAGCAGTTCTTC.

This clonotype was counted between two and nine times. The chain recombines TRBV5-1 with TRBJ2-5; D possibly corresponds to TRBD1 (5 bases). Looked up from germline, CDR1 is SGHRS and CDR2 is YFSETQ. The V end lost 3 bases, the J end lost 2 bases, and 11 bases lay between the germline ends. The CDR3 loop spans 14 amino acids. The CDR3 DNA reads as TGCGCCAGCAGCTCCCTCGACAGACAAGAGACCCAGTACTTC. It specifies CASSSLDRQETQYF.